These 19 T cell receptor beta chains share one sample of origin, sequenced in a study of Graves' ophthalmopathy and Graves' hyperthyroidism. Transcripts of RNA were the source for amplifying TCR beta CDR3 regions. After a first-round RT-PCR with HTBI primers, a second-round multiplex PCR was run. Each CDR3 protein is one row after TCRdb ran MiXCR on the multiplex PCR reads. The table has some 380,000 distinct CDR3 sequences, roughly 14% seen once. Sequenced material: peripheral blood. The receptors here all came from a woman aged 18-35 years with stable Graves' hyperthyroidism.

This clonotype was seen ten or more times. The chain joins TRBV4-2 to TRBJ2-7, with D maybe TRBD2 (6 bases). From germline, CDR1 is LGHNA and CDR2 YNFKEQ. The CDR3 extends over 14 amino acids. V was cut by 3 bases and J by 7 bases, with 16 bases left in between. Written as DNA, the CDR3 is TGTGCCAGCAGCCAGGAACTGGAGGGGTCTGAGCAGTACTTC. Its translation is CASSQELEGSEQYF.

This clonotype occurred many times. The chain links TRBV7-8 to TRBJ2-7; D gene uncertain. Germline V CDR1 and CDR2: SGHVS, FQNEAQ. The CDR3 extends over 15 amino acids. Deletions cut 4 bases from V and 2 bases from J, with 15 bases between. DNA for the CDR3: TGTGCCAGCAGCTCCCTTTGGAGCGCAACCTACGAGCAGTACTTC. Its protein is CASSSLWSATYEQYF.

This clonotype appeared many times. This chain uses TRBV29-1 with TRBJ1-3; D call uncertain. This CDR3 region has 12 residues. Germline V lookup: CDR1 SQVTM, CDR2 ANQGSEA. Trimming removed 3 bases from V and 3 bases from J, with 6 bases in between. The CDR3 protein is CSVEANGNTIYF. The CDR3 nucleotides are TGCAGCGTTGAGGCCAATGGAAACACCATATATTTT.

This clonotype was counted ten times or more. The J gene is TRBJ1-1, the V gene TRBV29-1; 9 nucleotides agree with TRBD1. Germline V gene sequence: CDR1 SQVTM, CDR2 ANQGSEA. This CDR3 has 14 residues. Germline trimming cut 5 bases from V and 4 bases from J; bases unmatched to any gene: 8. CDR3 DNA: TGCAGCGTTAACCCCAAGGACAGGGGCACTGAAGCTTTCTTT. Protein: CSVNPKDRGTEAFF.

This clonotype was picked up many times. The V and J genes are TRBV20-1 and TRBJ2-7; 10 bases agree with TRBD1. Per germline, CDR1 DFQATT and CDR2 SNEGSKA (reference sequence). J was trimmed by 3 bases and V by 6 bases; bases with no gene match: 8. The CDR3 length is 14 residues. CDR3 protein: CSAASGTGVYEQYF. DNA of the CDR3: TGCAGTGCCGCATCCGGGACAGGGGTCTACGAGCAGTACTTC.

At least ten counts were recorded for this clonotype. V usage is TRBV20-1 and J usage is TRBJ2-7; TRBD2 aligns across 13 bases. This CDR3 is 15 amino acids long. Germline-derived CDR1 and CDR2 are DFQATT and SNEGSKA (reference sequence). The V segment lost 7 bases and the J segment 4 bases; nucleotides outside the gene matches: 10. The CDR3 region is CSVLRTSGGGYEQYF. For the CDR3, the DNA is TGCAGTGTTCTCCGGACTAGCGGGGGTGGATACGAGCAGTACTTC.

This clonotype appeared many times. V gene TRBV19 combines with J gene TRBJ2-7, with TRBD1 identical over 9 bases. The V and J ends lost 4 bases and 5 bases, in that order; junction bases with no gene match: 9. CDR1 and CDR2 from the germline V gene are LNHDA and SQIVND (reference sequence). The CDR3 is 15 residues long. CDR3 region: CASSTPGQGTHEQYF. The CDR3 coding sequence is TGTGCCAGTAGTACACCGGGACAGGGCACCCACGAGCAGTACTTC.

This clonotype was seen repeatedly, ten times or more. This chain links TRBV6-2 or TRBV6-3 with TRBJ2-7, with 8 positions matching TRBD1. This CDR3 comprises 18 residues. The V gene's germline CDR1 is MNHEY and CDR2 SVGEGT. The V and J ends lost 2 bases and 2 bases, in that order; junction bases with no gene match: 14. CDR3 sequence: CASSYRTGSGGLTYEQYF. The CDR3, as DNA: TGTGCCAGCAGTTACAGGACAGGGTCAGGGGGCCTAACCTACGAGCAGTACTTC.

This clonotype was observed a few times. The chain is built from TRBV6-5 and TRBJ2-5; 8 nucleotides agree with TRBD2. J lost 5 bases, V lost 2 bases, and 4 bases had no gene match. CDR1 is MNHEY and CDR2 is SVGAGI in the germline V gene. This CDR3 contains 14 residues. The chain's CDR3 is CASSYGIAGETQYF. DNA for the CDR3: TGTGCCAGCAGTTACGGGATAGCGGGGGAGACCCAGTACTTC.

This clonotype was found many times. The CDR3 nucleotides read TGTGCCAGCAGTGAATGGGGGCCCCTCCACTTT. This translates into CASSEWGPLHF. The rearrangement uses TRBV6-1 and TRBJ1-6; tentatively, D is TRBD1 (5 bases). The ends were cut back, 2 bases at V and 13 bases at J, with 6 bases in the middle. Germline CDR1 and CDR2: MNHNS and SASEGT. The CDR3 consists of 11 residues.

V usage is TRBV3-1 and J usage is TRBJ1-2, with TRBD1 matching 7 bases. The CDR3 sequence is 12 residues long. Germline-derived CDR1 and CDR2 are LGHDT and YNNKEL (reference sequence). Losses at the gene ends were 7 bases for V and 10 bases for J; bases not matched to a gene: 9. CDR3 in amino acids: CASTQGDTHYTF. CDR3 nucleotides: TGTGCCAGCACTCAGGGGGATACCCACTACACCTTC.

This clonotype was recorded at least ten times. This chain connects TRBV12-3 or TRBV12-4 to TRBJ1-6, with TRBD1 identical over 9 bases. The length of the CDR3 is 15 residues. V shed 6 bases, J shed 7 bases, and the junction held 7 bases outside the gene matches. The CDR3 region has the DNA TGTGCCAGCAGCCCAACCGGGACAGGGAATTCACCCCTCCACTTT. Protein sequence: CASSPTGTGNSPLHF.

The table lists this clonotype with many counts. The rearrangement uses TRBV7-9 and TRBJ2-6; D call uncertain. With 1 base removed from V and 4 bases from J, the gap between germline ends came to 8 bases. Germline lookup yields CDR1 SEHNR and CDR2 FQNEAQ (reference sequence). CDR3 length: 15 residues. The DNA of the CDR3 is TGTGCCAGCAGCTTAGAAGGGAAAGGGGCCAACGTCCTGACTTTC. It is translated as CASSLEGKGANVLTF.

J is TRBJ2-7 and V is TRBV11-2; D is ambiguous. The CDR3 has 14 amino acids. Between the trimmed V and J ends, which lost 5 bases and 2 bases, there was a span of 13 bases. Per germline, CDR1 SGHAT and CDR2 FQNNGV. The CDR3 spells CASSPLSDPYEQYF. CDR3 in DNA: TGTGCCAGCAGCCCCCTTAGTGACCCCTACGAGCAGTACTTC.

As for this clonotype: This may be a read error: a much more frequent sequence differs by one nucleotide. V gene TRBV29-1 combines with J gene TRBJ1-1; 7 bases are a match to TRBD1. The CDR3 totals 11 residues. Looked up from germline, CDR1 is SQVTM and CDR2 is ANQGSEA. After removal of 7 bases from V and 6 bases from J, the junction contained 5 bases not matched to a gene. DNA for the CDR3: TGCAGCGGCTACAGGGGTTCTGAAGCTTTCTTT. Amino acids: CSGYRGSEAFF.

This clonotype was seen many times. The J gene is TRBJ1-5, the V gene TRBV6-2 or TRBV6-3; the match to TRBD1 covers 11 bases. Germline V gene lookup returns CDR1 MNHEY and CDR2 SVGEGT. V gave up 0 bases and J gave up 0 bases; unmatched junction bases: 4. This CDR3 has 18 amino acids. CDR3 DNA sequence: TGTGCCAGCAGTTACTCCGGGACAGGGGGATATAGCAATCAGCCCCAGCATTTT. Translating it yields CASSYSGTGGYSNQPQHF.

This clonotype was counted ten times or more. The V and J genes are TRBV25-1 and TRBJ2-7, with 8 nucleotides matching TRBD1. Germline CDR1 and CDR2: MGHDK and SYGVNS. V dropped 4 bases and J dropped 4; count of bases not matched to a gene: 3. The CDR3 runs to 13 residues. The CDR3 spells CASSGRDRYEQYF. In DNA form, the CDR3 reads TGTGCCAGCAGTGGACGGGACAGGTACGAGCAGTACTTC.

This clonotype was observed at least ten times. It may be a read error: a sequence one base away is much more abundant. This chain connects TRBV12-3 or TRBV12-4 to TRBJ1-1, with D possibly TRBD1 on 5 matching bases. The CDR3 runs 14 residues. The CDR3 is CASSFMGLNTGAFF. The CDR3 DNA sequence: TGTGCCAGCAGTTTTATGGGGCTGAACACTGGAGCTTTCTTT.

The chain couples TRBV4-2 to TRBJ2-7, with 10 positions matching TRBD1. The CDR3 has 15 residues. With 4 bases clipped from V and 5 bases from J, the junction kept 8 bases outside the gene matches. The germline V gene encodes CDR1 LGHNA and CDR2 YNFKEQ. The CDR3 region is CASSPQTGGYHEQYF. The CDR3 DNA sequence: TGTGCCAGCAGCCCCCAGACAGGGGGCTACCACGAGCAGTACTTC.